A selection of T cell receptor beta chains follows, all from one sample in a study of blood T cell repertoires in COVID-19. Measured with immunoSEQ multiplex PCR; TCRdb has only the in-frame clones, and not every one. This table has around 150,000 clones, approximately 80% appearing once. The material sequenced was PBMCs or T cells enriched from blood (not recorded which). All receptors derive from a man aged 65-85 years who had been exposed to COVID-19. Each CDR3 is given with its conserved first and last residue. A D gene is named only where the DNA matches it firmly. Clone sizes are given selectively: once, few, many, or a class where the clone is expanded.

v_gene	j_gene	abundance	d_gene	CDR3aa	CDR3nt
TRBV7-3	TRBJ2-1	few	TRBD2	CASSSLLAGGYNEQFF	TGTGCCAGCAGCTCCCTACTAGCGGGGGGATACAATGAGCAGTTCTTC
TRBV6-5	TRBJ1-3	NA	NA	CASSYSNQGSGNTIYF	TGTGCCAGCAGTTACTCGAATCAGGGCTCTGGAAACACCATATATTTT
TRBV7-2	TRBJ2-5	NA	NA	CASSLAQGGSGAQYF	TGTGCCAGCAGCTTAGCACAGGGGGGGTCCGGGGCCCAGTACTTC
TRBV3-1/TRBV3-2	TRBJ1-2	once	NA	CASSRPGVGYTF	TGTGCCAGCAGCCGACCGGGGGTCGGCTACACCTTC
TRBV11-2	TRBJ1-1	NA	NA	CASSLTLETGAFF	TGTGCCAGCAGCTTAACCCTAGAAACGGGAGCTTTCTTT
TRBV7-3	TRBJ1-4	NA	NA	CASSFGDEKLFF	TGTGCCAGCAGCTTCGGGGATGAAAAACTGTTTTTT
TRBV6-5	TRBJ1-1	NA	TRBD1	CASRDRGSLVAFF	TGTGCCAGCAGGGACAGGGGAAGTTTGGTAGCTTTCTTT
TRBV6-5	TRBJ1-4	NA	NA	CASIQGPTNEKLFF	TGTGCCAGCATCCAGGGCCCAACTAATGAAAAACTGTTTTTT
TRBV5-1	TRBJ1-4	NA	NA	CASSARISEKLFF	TGCGCCAGCAGCGCGAGAATTTCGGAAAAACTGTTTTTT
TRBV6-2/TRBV6-3	TRBJ1-6	NA	TRBD1	CASSYSPGTGSPLHF	TGTGCCAGCAGTTATTCACCCGGGACAGGTTCACCCCTCCACTTT
TRBV27	TRBJ2-3	NA	TRBD2	CASSFIGLAASTDTQYF	TGTGCCAGCAGTTTCATAGGACTAGCGGCTAGCACAGATACGCAGTATTTT
TRBV5-4	TRBJ1-2	NA	NA	CASSLGQGDGYTF	TGTGCCAGCAGCTTGGGGCAGGGCGATGGCTACACCTTC
TRBV12-3/TRBV12-4	TRBJ1-5	NA	NA	CASGPPQPQHF	TGTGCCAGTGGGCCCCCGCAGCCCCAGCATTTT
TRBV2	TRBJ1-1	NA	TRBD1	CASSQTGNKNTEAFF	TGTGCCAGCAGTCAGACAGGGAACAAGAACACTGAAGCTTTCTTT
TRBV4-1	TRBJ2-7	NA	NA	CASSQANGRTLSYEQYF	TGCGCCAGCAGCCAAGCGAACGGCAGGACATTATCCTACGAGCAGTACTTC
TRBV7-2	TRBJ2-7	NA	NA	CASSPGYEQYF	TGTGCCAGCAGCCCAGGCTACGAGCAGTACTTC
TRBV24-1	TRBJ2-1	NA	TRBD2	CATSDLGRGGGNNEQFF	TGTGCCACCAGTGATTTGGGTCGCGGGGGGGGAAACAATGAGCAGTTCTTC
TRBV5-4	TRBJ1-5	NA	NA	CASSLGQYQPQHF	TGTGCCAGCAGCTTGGGGCAGTATCAGCCCCAGCATTTT
TRBV30	TRBJ1-5	NA	NA	CAWTDFRGAPQHF	TGTGCCTGGACAGATTTCAGGGGCGCGCCCCAGCATTTT
TRBV7-2	TRBJ2-2	NA	TRBD2	CASTGGSGVSGELFF	TGTGCCAGCACCGGGGGTAGCGGGGTTTCCGGGGAGCTGTTTTTT
TRBV19	TRBJ1-4	NA	NA	CASSIGLEKLFF	TGTGCCAGTAGTATCGGGTTGGAAAAACTGTTTTTT
TRBV19	TRBJ2-4	NA	NA	CASSVGQGRGISYF	TGTGCCAGTAGTGTTGGGCAGGGGCGAGGGATTTCGTACTTC
TRBV14	TRBJ2-7	NA	NA	CASSQERDWGTYEQYF	TGTGCCAGCAGCCAAGAGCGGGACTGGGGAACCTACGAGCAGTACTTC
TRBV5-1	TRBJ2-2	NA	NA	CASSLTGNRNTGELFF	TGCGCCAGCAGCTTGACAGGGAATCGGAACACCGGGGAGCTGTTTTTT
TRBV18	TRBJ2-1	NA	NA	CASSLDGEGGEQFF	TGTGCCAGCTCCCTGGACGGTGAAGGGGGTGAGCAGTTCTTC
TRBV5-1	TRBJ2-3	NA	NA	CASSPETGDTQYF	TGCGCCAGCAGCCCCGAAACAGGAGATACGCAGTATTTT
TRBV7-6	TRBJ2-1	NA	TRBD2	CASSMGLAGGMNEQFF	TGTGCCAGCAGCATGGGACTAGCGGGAGGGATGAATGAGCAGTTCTTC
TRBV2	TRBJ2-7	NA	TRBD2	CASRTSGSSGDYEQYF	TGTGCCAGCAGGACTAGCGGGAGCTCCGGGGACTACGAGCAGTACTTC
TRBV5-6	TRBJ2-3	NA	TRBD2	CASSLLAGGFSTDTQYF	TGTGCCAGCAGCTTGTTAGCGGGGGGGTTTAGCACAGATACGCAGTATTTT
TRBV7-6	TRBJ1-3	NA	NA	CASSPRPAGSGNTIYF	TGTGCCAGCAGCCCGCGCCCGGCGGGCTCTGGAAACACCATATATTTT
TRBV5-1	TRBJ1-1	NA	NA	CASSFGAGMNTEAFF	TGCGCCAGCAGCTTTGGTGCTGGCATGAACACTGAAGCTTTCTTT
TRBV19	TRBJ2-7	NA	TRBD2	CASSKRLAGLYEQYF	TGTGCCAGTAGTAAGAGACTAGCGGGGTTGTACGAGCAGTACTTC
TRBV2	TRBJ2-3	NA	NA	CASSDSLTSTDTQYF	TGTGCCAGCAGTGATAGCCTAACTAGCACAGATACGCAGTATTTT
TRBV5-8	TRBJ1-2	NA	TRBD1	CASSPRGTGGYGYTF	TGTGCCAGCAGCCCCAGGGGGACAGGGGGTTATGGCTACACCTTC
TRBV18	TRBJ1-4	once	NA	CASSLVVNEKLFF	TGTGCCAGCTCTCTTGTCGTTAATGAAAAACTGTTTTTT
TRBV19	TRBJ2-1	NA	TRBD2	CASSGVAGKSYNEQFF	TGTGCCAGTAGTGGGGTAGCGGGGAAATCCTACAATGAGCAGTTCTTC
TRBV3-1/TRBV3-2	TRBJ1-6	NA	NA	CASSLFGGNSPLHF	TGTGCCAGCAGCCTGTTTGGGGGGAATTCACCCCTCCACTTT
TRBV6-6	TRBJ1-5	few	NA	CASIRGAEQPQHF	TGTGCCAGCATCCGGGGGGCTGAGCAGCCCCAGCATTTT
TRBV5-8	TRBJ1-5	NA	NA	CASSLGGGPQHF	TGTGCCAGCAGCTTGGGGGGAGGGCCCCAGCATTTT
TRBV5-6	TRBJ1-2	NA	NA	CASSLGTSNYGYTF	TGTGCCAGCAGCTTGGGGACATCAAACTATGGCTACACCTTC
TRBV5-4	TRBJ2-3	NA	TRBD2	CASSLAGTSGTDTQYF	TGTGCCAGCAGCTTGGCCGGGACTAGCGGCACAGATACGCAGTATTTT
TRBV9	TRBJ2-2	few	NA	CASSVRDGAGELFF	TGTGCCAGCAGCGTGCGGGATGGCGCCGGGGAGCTGTTTTTT
TRBV6-5	TRBJ1-4	NA	NA	CASRTQANEKLFF	TGTGCCAGCAGAACACAAGCGAATGAAAAACTGTTTTTT
TRBV4-3	TRBJ1-1	NA	NA	CASSLGGANTEAFF	TGCGCCAGCAGCCTGGGGGGGGCGAACACTGAAGCTTTCTTT
TRBV5-1	TRBJ1-2	NA	NA	CASSPHWTVDYGYTF	TGCGCCAGCAGCCCGCATTGGACAGTCGACTATGGCTACACCTTC
TRBV11-2	TRBJ2-5	NA	NA	CASSRNQVQETQYF	TGTGCCAGCAGCCGGAACCAGGTCCAAGAGACCCAGTACTTC
TRBV2	TRBJ1-3	NA	NA	CASASTGNTIYF	TGTGCCAGCGCTAGTACTGGAAACACCATATATTTT
TRBV18	TRBJ2-2	NA	NA	CASSPAPLNTGELFF	TGTGCCAGCTCACCGGCACCTTTGAACACCGGGGAGCTGTTTTTT
TRBV5-1	TRBJ1-6	NA	TRBD1	CASSWGQSNSPLHF	TGCGCCAGCAGCTGGGGACAGTCTAATTCACCCCTCCACTTT
TRBV27	TRBJ2-3	NA	TRBD2	CASSDSGTSAPGAQYF	TGTGCCAGCAGTGATTCCGGGACTAGCGCCCCTGGGGCGCAGTATTTT
TRBV7-6	TRBJ2-2	NA	TRBD1	CASSRAGQGRNTGELFF	TGTGCCAGCAGCCGCGCGGGACAGGGCAGGAACACCGGGGAGCTGTTTTTT
TRBV5-1	TRBJ1-1	NA	NA	CASSRNRDTPPTAFF	TGCGCCAGCAGCAGAAACAGGGATACCCCTCCAACGGCTTTCTTT
TRBV4-2	TRBJ1-4	few	TRBD1	CASSPQGAKEKLFF	TGTGCCAGCAGCCCACAGGGGGCAAAAGAAAAACTGTTTTTT
TRBV7-2	TRBJ1-5	NA	NA	CASSLARVSNQPQHF	TGTGCCAGCAGCTTGGCCAGGGTGAGCAATCAGCCCCAGCATTTT
TRBV7-9	TRBJ1-3	NA	TRBD1	CATRTGAGNTIYF	TGTGCCACCAGAACAGGGGCTGGAAACACCATATATTTT